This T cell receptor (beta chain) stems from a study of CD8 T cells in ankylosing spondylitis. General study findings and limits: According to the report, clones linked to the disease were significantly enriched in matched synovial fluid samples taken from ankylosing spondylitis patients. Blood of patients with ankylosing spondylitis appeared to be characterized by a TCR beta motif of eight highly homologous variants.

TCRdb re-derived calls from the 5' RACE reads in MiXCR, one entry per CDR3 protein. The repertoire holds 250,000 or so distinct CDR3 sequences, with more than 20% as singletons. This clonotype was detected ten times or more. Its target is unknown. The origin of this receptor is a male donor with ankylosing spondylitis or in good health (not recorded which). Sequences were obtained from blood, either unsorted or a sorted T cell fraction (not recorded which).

CDR3 sequence reads: CASSASEPVYF. The CDR3, as DNA: TGTGCCAGCAGCGCGTCAGAACCGGTGTACTTC. The chain links TRBV7-9 to TRBJ2-5; D is undetermined. The CDR3 totals 11 residues. The V and J ends lost 5 bases and 13 bases respectively, with 14 bases between them. Per the germline V gene, CDR1 is SEHNR and CDR2 is FQNEAQ (reference sequence).